This T cell receptor beta chain was profiled in a study of molecular identifiers for immune sequencing clone quantification. This CDR3 spans 13 amino acids. Germline V lookup: CDR1 SGHVS, CDR2 FQNEAQ. V was cut by 4 bases and J by 8 bases, with 11 bases left in between. TCRdb reprocessed the PCR reads via MiXCR and lists one record per CDR3 protein. The table shows 45,000 to 55,000 distinct CDR3 sequences, with about a third occurring only once. The source of this sequence is a human donor in good health. Some libraries in this study had Jurkat cell RNA spiked in. V usage is TRBV7-8 and J usage is TRBJ2-2; D is possibly TRBD2 (5 bases). Input material: naive CD8+ T cells from blood, with Jurkat cell RNA spiked in. This sample's subset: FACS-sorted CD8+CD4-CCR7+CD45RA+ naive T cells. CDR3 loop: CASSSLRRGELFF. CDR3 in DNA: TGTGCCAGCAGCTCGCTCCGGAGGGGGGAGCTGTTTTTT.